This T cell receptor (beta chain) was obtained from a study of blood T cell repertoires in COVID-19. The wider study: The United States, Italy and Spain supplied acute and convalescent COVID-19 samples. From T cells, B-cell-depleted T cells, or PBMCs came the material, which was cDNA or gDNA.

In its sample, this clone was seen once. Original data processing: Amplification of reference gene primers provided the estimated nucleated cell counts. Measured with immunoSEQ multiplex PCR; TCRdb has only the in-frame clones, and not every one. Clonal size and the V and J genes are those of that table, whereas D and trimming came from the DNA. The top ten clones hold 1.9% of a sample with around 240,000 clones, almost 85% of them seen once. The V and J ends lost 9 bases and 7 bases, in that order; junction bases with no gene match: 10. CDR3 length: 15 amino acids. Germline V gene sequence: CDR1 LNHDA, CDR2 SQIVND (reference sequence).

The chain uses TRBV19 and TRBJ1-4, with 11 positions matching TRBD1. The sequencing sample was made of peripheral blood. This clonotype was sampled from a woman aged 80 or over with acute or convalescent COVID-19. CDR3 sequence: CASTGTGTGGEKLFF. The CDR3 bases are TGTGCCAGCACAGGTACCGGGACAGGGGGTGAAAAACTGTTTTTT.